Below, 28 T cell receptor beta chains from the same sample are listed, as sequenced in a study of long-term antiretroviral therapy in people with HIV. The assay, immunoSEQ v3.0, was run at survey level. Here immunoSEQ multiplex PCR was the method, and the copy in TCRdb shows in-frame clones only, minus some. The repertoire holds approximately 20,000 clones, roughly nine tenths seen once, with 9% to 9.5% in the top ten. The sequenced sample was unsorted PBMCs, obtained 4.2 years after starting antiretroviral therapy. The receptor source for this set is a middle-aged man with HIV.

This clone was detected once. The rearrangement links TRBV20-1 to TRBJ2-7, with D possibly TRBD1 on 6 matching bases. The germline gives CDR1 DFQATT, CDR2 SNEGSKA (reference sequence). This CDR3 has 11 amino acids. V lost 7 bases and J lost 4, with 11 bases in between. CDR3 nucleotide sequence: TGCAGTGTCGTCAGGGGTTACGAGCAGTACTTC. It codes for CSVVRGYEQYF.

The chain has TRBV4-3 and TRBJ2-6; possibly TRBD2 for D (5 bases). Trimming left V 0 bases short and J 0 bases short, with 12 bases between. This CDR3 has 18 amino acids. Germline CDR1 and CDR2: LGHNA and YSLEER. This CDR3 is CASSQDPDGLSGANVLTF. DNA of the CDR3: TGCGCCAGCAGCCAAGACCCTGACGGACTCTCTGGGGCCAACGTCCTGACTTTC.

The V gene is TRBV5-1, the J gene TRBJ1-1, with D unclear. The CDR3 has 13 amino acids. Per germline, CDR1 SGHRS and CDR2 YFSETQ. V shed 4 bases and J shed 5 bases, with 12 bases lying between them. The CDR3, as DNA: TGCGCCAGCAGCGGCGGGGATTCGACTGAAGCTTTCTTT. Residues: CASSGGDSTEAFF.

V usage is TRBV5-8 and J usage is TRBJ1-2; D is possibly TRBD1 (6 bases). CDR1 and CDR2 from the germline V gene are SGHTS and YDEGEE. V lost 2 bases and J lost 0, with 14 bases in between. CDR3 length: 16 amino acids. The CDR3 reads CASSFYRDTPNYGYTF. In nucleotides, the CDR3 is TGTGCCAGCAGCTTTTACCGGGACACCCCTAACTATGGCTACACCTTC.

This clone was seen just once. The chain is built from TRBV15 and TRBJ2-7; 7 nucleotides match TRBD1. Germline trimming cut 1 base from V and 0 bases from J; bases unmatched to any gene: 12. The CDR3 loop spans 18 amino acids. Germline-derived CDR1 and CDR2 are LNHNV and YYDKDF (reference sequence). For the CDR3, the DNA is TGTGCCACCAGCAGAGTGGGTACCGGGACAGTGAGCTCCTACGAGCAGTACTTC. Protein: CATSRVGTGTVSSYEQYF. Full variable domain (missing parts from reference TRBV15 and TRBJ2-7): DAMVIQNPRYQVTQFGKPVTLSCSQTLNHNVMYWYQQKSSQAPKLLFHYYDKDFNNEADTPDNFQSRRPNTSFCFLDIRSPGLGDTAMYLCATSRVGTGTVSSYEQYFGPGTRLTVT.

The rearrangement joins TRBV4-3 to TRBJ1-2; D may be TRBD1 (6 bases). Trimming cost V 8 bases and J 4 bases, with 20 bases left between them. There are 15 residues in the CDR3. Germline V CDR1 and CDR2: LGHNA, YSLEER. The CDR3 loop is CASETDRGTFYGYTF. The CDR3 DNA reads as TGCGCCAGCGAAACCGACCGGGGGACATTCTATGGCTACACCTTC.

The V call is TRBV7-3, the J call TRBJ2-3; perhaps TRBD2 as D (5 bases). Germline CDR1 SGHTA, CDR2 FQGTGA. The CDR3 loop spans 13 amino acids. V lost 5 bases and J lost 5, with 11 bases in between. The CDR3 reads CASSTPGKDTQYF. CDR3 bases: TGTGCCAGCAGCACCCCGGGAAAAGATACGCAGTATTTT.

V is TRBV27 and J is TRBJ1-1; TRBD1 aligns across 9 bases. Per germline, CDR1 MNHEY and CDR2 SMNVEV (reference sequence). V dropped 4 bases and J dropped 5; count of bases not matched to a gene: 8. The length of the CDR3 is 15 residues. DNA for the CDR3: TGTGCCAGCAGTTCTGAGACAGGGGGATATACTGAAGCTTTCTTT. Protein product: CASSSETGGYTEAFF.

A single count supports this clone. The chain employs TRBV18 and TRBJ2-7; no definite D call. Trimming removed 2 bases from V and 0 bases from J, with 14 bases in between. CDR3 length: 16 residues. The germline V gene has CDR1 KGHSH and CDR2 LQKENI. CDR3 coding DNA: TGTGCCAGCTCACCAGGGCCTTCAACCCTCTCCTACGAGCAGTACTTC. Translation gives CASSPGPSTLSYEQYF.

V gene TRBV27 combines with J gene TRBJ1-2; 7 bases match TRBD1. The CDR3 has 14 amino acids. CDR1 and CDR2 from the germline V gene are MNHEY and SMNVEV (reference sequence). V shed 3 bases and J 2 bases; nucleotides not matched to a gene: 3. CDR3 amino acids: CASSFLGQNYGYTF. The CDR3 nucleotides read TGTGCCAGCAGTTTTCTGGGACAGAACTATGGCTACACCTTC.

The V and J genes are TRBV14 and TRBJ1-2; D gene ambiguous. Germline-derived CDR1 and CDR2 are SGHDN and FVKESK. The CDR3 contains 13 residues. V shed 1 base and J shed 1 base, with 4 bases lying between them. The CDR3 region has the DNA TGTGCCAGCAGCCAAGCGGTTAACTATGGCTACACCTTC. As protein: CASSQAVNYGYTF.

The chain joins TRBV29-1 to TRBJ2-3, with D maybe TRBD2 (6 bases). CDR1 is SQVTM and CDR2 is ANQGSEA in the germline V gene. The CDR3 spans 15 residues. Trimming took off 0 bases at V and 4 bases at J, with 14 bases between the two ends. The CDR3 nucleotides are TGCAGCGTTGAAGATTGGGCGGGATTATCAGATACGCAGTATTTT. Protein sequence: CSVEDWAGLSDTQYF.

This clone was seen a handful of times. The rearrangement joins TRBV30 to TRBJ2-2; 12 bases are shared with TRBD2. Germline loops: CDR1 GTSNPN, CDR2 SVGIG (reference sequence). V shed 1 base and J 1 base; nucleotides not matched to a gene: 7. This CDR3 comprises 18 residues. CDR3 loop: CAWSASSGGAGNTGELFF. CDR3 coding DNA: TGTGCCTGGAGTGCCTCTAGCGGGGGGGCCGGGAACACCGGGGAGCTGTTTTTT.

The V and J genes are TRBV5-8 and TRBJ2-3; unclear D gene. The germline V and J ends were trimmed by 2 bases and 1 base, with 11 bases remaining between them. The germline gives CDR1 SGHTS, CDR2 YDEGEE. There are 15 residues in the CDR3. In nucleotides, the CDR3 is TGTGCCAGCAGCTTCCGGGCCCGGGGCACAGATACGCAGTATTTT. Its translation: CASSFRARGTDTQYF.

CDR3 bases: TGTGCCAGCAGCCAGGCGGAGCGGGGGTACAATGAGCAGTTCTTC. It yields the protein CASSQAERGYNEQFF. The chain couples TRBV6-5 to TRBJ2-1; TRBD2 agrees at 8 bases. The CDR3 consists of 15 residues. With V trimmed by 6 bases and J by 4 bases, 8 bases remained unmatched. CDR1 and CDR2 from the germline V gene are MNHEY and SVGAGI.

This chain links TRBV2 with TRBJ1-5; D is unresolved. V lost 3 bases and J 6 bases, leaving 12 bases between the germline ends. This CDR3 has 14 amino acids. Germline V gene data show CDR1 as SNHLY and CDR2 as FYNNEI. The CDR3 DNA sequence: TGTGCCAGCAGTGACGGCGGGGTGCCTCAGCCCCAGCATTTT. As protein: CASSDGGVPQPQHF.

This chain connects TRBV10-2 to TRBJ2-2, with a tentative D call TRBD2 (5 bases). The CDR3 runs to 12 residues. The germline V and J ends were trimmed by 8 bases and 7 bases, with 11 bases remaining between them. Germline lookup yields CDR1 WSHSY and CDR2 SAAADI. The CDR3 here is CASEGGVGELFF. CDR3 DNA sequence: TGCGCCAGCGAGGGTGGGGTCGGGGAGCTGTTTTTT.

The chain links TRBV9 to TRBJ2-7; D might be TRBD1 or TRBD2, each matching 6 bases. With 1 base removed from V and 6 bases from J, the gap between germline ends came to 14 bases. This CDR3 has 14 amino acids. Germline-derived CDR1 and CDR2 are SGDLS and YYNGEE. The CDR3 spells CASSVWSGAGEQYF. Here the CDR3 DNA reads TGTGCCAGCAGCGTATGGTCGGGGGCGGGCGAGCAGTACTTC. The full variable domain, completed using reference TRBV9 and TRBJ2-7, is DSGVTQTPKHLITATGQRVTLRCSPRSGDLSVYWYQQSLDQGLQFLIQYYNGEERAKGNILERFSAQQFPDLHSELNLSSLELGDSALYFCASSVWSGAGEQYFGPGTRLTVT.

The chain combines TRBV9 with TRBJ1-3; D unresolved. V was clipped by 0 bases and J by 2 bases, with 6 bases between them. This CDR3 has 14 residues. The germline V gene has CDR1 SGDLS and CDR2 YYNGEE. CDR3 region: CASSVDRTGNTIYF. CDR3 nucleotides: TGTGCCAGCAGCGTAGATCGGACTGGAAACACCATATATTTT.

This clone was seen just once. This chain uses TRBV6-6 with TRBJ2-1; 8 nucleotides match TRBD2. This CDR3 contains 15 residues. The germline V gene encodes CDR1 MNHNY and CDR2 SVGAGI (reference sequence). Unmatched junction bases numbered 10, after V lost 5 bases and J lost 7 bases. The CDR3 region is CASSPLPGGQNEQFF. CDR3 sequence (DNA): TGTGCCAGCAGTCCCCTCCCGGGGGGGCAAAATGAGCAGTTCTTC.

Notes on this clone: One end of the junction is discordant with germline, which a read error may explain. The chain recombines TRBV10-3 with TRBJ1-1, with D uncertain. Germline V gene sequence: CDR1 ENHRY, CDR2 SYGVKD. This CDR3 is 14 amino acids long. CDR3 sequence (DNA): TGTGCCATCAGTGAGTCCGTGAAAAACAGTGAAGCTTTCTTT. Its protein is CAISESVKNSEAFF.

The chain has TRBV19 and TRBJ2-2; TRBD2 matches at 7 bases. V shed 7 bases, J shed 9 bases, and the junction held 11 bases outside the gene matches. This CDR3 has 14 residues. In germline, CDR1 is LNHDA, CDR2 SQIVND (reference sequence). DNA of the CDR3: TGTGCCAGTACCCTCTGGGGGGGAGCCAGGGAGCTGTTTTTT. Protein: CASTLWGGARELFF.

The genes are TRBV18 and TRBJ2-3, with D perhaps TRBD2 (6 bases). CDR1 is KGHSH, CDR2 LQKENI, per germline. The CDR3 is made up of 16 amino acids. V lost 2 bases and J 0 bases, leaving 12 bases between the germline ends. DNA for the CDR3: TGTGCCAGCTCACCAGGGACTCCCACTAGCACAGATACGCAGTATTTT. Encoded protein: CASSPGTPTSTDTQYF.

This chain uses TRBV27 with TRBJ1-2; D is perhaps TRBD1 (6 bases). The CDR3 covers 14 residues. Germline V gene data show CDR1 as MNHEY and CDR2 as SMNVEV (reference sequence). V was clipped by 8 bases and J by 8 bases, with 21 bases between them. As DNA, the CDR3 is TGTGCCAGCGCAACAGGGTCCGGAGTGGGAGGCTACACCTTC. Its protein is CASATGSGVGGYTF.

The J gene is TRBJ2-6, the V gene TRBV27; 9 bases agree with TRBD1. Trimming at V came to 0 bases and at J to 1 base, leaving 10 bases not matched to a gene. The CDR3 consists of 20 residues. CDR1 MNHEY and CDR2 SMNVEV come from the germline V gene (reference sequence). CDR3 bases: TGTGCCAGCAGTTTATCGGTACTGGGACAGGGCCAATCTGGGGCCAACGTCCTGACTTTC. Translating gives CASSLSVLGQGQSGANVLTF. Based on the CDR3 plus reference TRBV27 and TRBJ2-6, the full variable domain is EAQVTQNPRYLITVTGKKLTVTCSQNMNHEYMSWYRQDPGLGLRQIYYSMNVEVTDKGDVPEGYKVSRKEKRNFPLILESPSPNQTSLYFCASSLSVLGQGQSGANVLTFGAGSRLTVL.

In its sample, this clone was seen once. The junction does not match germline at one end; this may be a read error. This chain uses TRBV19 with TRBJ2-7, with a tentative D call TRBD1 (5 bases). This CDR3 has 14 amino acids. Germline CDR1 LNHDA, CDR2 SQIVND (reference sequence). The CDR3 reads CASSNAGQGYEQYF. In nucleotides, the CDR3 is TGTGCCAGCAGTAACGCAGGGCAAGGTTACGAGCAGTACTTC.

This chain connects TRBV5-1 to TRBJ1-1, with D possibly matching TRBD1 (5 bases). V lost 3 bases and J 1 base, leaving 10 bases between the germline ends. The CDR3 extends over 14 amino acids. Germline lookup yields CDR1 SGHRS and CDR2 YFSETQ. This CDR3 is CASSSGTANTEAFF. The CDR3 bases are TGCGCCAGCAGCTCCGGGACTGCGAACACTGAAGCTTTCTTT.

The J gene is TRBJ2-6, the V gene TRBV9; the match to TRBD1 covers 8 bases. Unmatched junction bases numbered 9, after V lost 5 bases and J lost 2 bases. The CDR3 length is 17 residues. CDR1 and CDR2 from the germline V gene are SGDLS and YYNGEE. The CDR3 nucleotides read TGTGCCAGCAGTGACAACAGGGGGAAAGCTGGGGCCAACGTCCTGACTTTC. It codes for CASSDNRGKAGANVLTF.